The T cell receptor beta chain described here comes from a study of identical twins. Findings of the study overall: Partly confounded zero-insertion analyses could result from invariant MAIT and iNKT cells. Twins showed weaker excess sharing in their beta out-of-frame sequences.

Trimming shortened V by 6 bases and J by 4 bases, and 9 bases separated the two germline ends. Germline V gene lookup returns CDR1 ENHRY and CDR2 SYGVKD. This CDR3 comprises 12 residues. This clonotype has ten or more counts. Antigen: not known. TCRdb itself ran the 5' RACE reads through MiXCR, one entry per CDR3 protein. Here the sample spans fewer than 900,000 distinct CDR3 sequences, roughly 18% being singletons. Separately, the same data were catalogued under a study of T cells expressing NK-cell markers. From that paper: From sorted CD3+CD56+NKG2C+, CD3+CD56+NKG2C- and CD3+CD56-NKG2C+ T cells came the TCR beta repertoires.

The chain links TRBV10-3 to TRBJ1-1; the D is unclear. Sequencing was done on a sample of PBMCs. The sequence came from a woman in her late teens or twenties in good health. The CDR3 is CAIRGSSTEAFF. CDR3 coding DNA: TGTGCCATCAGGGGATCTAGCACTGAAGCTTTCTTT.